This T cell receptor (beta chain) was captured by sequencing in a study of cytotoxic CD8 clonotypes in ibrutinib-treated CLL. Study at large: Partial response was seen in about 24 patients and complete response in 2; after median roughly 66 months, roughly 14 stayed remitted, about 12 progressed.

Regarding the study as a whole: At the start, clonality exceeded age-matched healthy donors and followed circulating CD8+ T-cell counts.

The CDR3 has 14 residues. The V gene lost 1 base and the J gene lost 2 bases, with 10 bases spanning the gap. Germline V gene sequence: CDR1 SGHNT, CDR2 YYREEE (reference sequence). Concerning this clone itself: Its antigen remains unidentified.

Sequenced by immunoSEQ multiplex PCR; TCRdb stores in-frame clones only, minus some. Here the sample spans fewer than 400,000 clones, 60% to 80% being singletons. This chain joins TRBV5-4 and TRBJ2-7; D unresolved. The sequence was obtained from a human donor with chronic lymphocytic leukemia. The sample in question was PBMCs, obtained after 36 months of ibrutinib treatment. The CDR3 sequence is CASSLRPGTYEQYF. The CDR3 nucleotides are TGTGCCAGCAGCTTGCGTCCAGGAACCTACGAGCAGTACTTC.